This T cell receptor (beta chain) stems from a study of blood T cell repertoires in COVID-19. Libraries were prepared by immunoSEQ multiplex PCR; TCRdb keeps only in-frame clonotypes and omits some of them. The top ten clones hold 0.6% of a sample with about 440,000 clones, around 91% of them seen once. This clone was detected once. V lost 4 bases and J lost 8, with 17 bases in between. This CDR3 spans 15 amino acids. CDR1 is LGHDT and CDR2 is YNNKEL in the germline V gene (reference sequence). This TCR derives from a man aged 18 to 30 who had recovered from COVID-19. Sample: PBMCs or T cells enriched from blood (not recorded which). This sequence joins TRBV3-1 (or the pseudogene TRBV3-2) and TRBJ1-4, with unresolved D. The CDR3 sequence is CASSPRGSRSEKLFF. CDR3 DNA sequence: TGTGCCAGCAGCCCCCGAGGCAGTAGATCGGAAAAACTGTTTTTT.